What follows describes a single TCR beta chain. Its antigen is not known. The data belong to a study of cytotoxic CD8 clonotypes in ibrutinib-treated CLL. General observations from the study: Stable or contracted on treatment, public clonotypes were also uncommon.

Sequencing was performed with immunoSEQ multiplex PCR; in TCRdb, only in-frame clones are kept and a portion is missing. The sample lists approximately 210,000 clones, approximately 68% seen once, with around 15% in the top ten. Trimming cost V 4 bases and J 8 bases, with 11 bases left between them. Germline-derived CDR1 and CDR2 are MNHEY and SVGAGI. CDR3 size: 12 residues. This TCR was recovered from a human donor with chronic lymphocytic leukemia. Sequencing used PBMCs, obtained after 24 months of ibrutinib treatment. The chain employs TRBV6-5 and TRBJ1-1; D uncertain. Written as DNA, the CDR3 is TGTGCCAGCAGTTTGAACCGGGCCGAAGCTTTCTTT. Translated, it gives CASSLNRAEAFF.